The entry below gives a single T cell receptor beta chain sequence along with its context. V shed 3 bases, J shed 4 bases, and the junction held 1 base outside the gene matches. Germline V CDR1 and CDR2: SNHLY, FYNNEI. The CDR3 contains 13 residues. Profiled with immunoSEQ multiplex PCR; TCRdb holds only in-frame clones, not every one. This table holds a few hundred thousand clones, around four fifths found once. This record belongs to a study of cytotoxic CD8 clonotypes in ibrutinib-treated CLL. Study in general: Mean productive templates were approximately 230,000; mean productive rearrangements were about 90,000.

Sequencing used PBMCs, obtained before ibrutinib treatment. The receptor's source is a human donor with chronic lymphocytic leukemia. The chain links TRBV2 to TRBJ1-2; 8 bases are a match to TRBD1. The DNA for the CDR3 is TGTGCCAGCAGTGACAGGGGGCTCTATGGCTACACCTTC. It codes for CASSDRGLYGYTF.